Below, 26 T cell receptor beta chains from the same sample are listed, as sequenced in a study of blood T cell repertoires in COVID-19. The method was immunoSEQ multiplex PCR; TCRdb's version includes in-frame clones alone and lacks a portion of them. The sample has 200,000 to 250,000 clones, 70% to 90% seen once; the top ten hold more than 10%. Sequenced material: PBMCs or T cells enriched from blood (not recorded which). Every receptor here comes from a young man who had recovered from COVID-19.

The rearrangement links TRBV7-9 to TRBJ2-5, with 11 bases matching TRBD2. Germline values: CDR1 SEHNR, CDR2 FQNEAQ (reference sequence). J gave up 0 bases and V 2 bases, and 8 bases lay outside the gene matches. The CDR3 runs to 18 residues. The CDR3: CASSLSLLAGVYQETQYF. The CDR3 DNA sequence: TGTGCCAGCAGCTTAAGCCTACTAGCGGGAGTGTACCAAGAGACCCAGTACTTC.

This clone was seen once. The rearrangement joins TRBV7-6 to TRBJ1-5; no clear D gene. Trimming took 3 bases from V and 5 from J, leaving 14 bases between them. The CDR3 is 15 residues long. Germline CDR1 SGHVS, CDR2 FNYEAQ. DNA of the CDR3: TGTGCCAGCAGCTTGGATCTCGGGGTTGATCAGCCCCAGCATTTT. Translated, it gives CASSLDLGVDQPQHF.

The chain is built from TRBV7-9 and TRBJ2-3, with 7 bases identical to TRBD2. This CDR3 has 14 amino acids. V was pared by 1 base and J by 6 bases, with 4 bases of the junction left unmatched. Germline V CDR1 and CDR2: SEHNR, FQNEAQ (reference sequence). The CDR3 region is CASSLGGGRDTQYF. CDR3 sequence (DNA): TGTGCCAGCAGCTTAGGGGGGGGTAGGGATACGCAGTATTTT.

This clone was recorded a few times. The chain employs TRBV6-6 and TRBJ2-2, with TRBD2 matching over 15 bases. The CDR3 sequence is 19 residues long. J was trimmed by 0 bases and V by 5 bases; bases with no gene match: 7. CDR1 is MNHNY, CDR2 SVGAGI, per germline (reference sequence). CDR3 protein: CASSRGLAGGFANTGELFF. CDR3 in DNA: TGTGCCAGCAGTCGGGGACTAGCGGGGGGCTTCGCGAACACCGGGGAGCTGTTTTTT.

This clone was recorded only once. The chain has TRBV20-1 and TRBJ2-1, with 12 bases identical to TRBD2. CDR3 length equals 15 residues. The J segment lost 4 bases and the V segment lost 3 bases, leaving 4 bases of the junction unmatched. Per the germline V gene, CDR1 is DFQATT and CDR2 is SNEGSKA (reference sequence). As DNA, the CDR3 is TGCAGTGCTAGTTCGGGGACTAGCGGGTACAATGAGCAGTTCTTC. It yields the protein CSASSGTSGYNEQFF.

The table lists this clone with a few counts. The CDR3 region has the DNA TGTGCCAGCAGCGCCCCAACACTACAGGGACCGTCGCACTATGGCTACACCTTC. It translates to CASSAPTLQGPSHYGYTF. The rearrangement joins TRBV7-2 to TRBJ1-2, with a weak D call TRBD1 (6 bases). In germline, CDR1 is SGHTA, CDR2 FQGNSA. The CDR3 is 18 amino acids. Trimming cost V 5 bases and J 3 bases, with 25 bases left between them. The whole variable domain, filled in from reference TRBV7-2 and TRBJ1-2, reads GAGVSQSPSNKVTEKGKDVELRCDPISGHTALYWYRQSLGQGLEFLIYFQGNSAPDKSGLPSDRFSAERTGGSVSTLTIQRTQQEDSAVYLCASSAPTLQGPSHYGYTFGSGTRLTVV.

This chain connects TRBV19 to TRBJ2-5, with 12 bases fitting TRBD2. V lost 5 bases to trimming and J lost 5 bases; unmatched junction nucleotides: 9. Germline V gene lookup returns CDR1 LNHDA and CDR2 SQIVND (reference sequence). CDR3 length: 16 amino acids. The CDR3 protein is CASSASGLAGLETQYF. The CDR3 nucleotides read TGTGCCAGTAGTGCCTCAGGACTAGCGGGGCTGGAGACCCAGTACTTC.

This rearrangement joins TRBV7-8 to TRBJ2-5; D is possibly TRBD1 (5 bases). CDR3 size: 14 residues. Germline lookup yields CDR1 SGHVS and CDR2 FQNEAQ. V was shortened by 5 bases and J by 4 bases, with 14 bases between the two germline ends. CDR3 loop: CASSPPATGETQYF. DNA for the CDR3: TGTGCCAGCAGCCCCCCCGCAACAGGAGAGACCCAGTACTTC.

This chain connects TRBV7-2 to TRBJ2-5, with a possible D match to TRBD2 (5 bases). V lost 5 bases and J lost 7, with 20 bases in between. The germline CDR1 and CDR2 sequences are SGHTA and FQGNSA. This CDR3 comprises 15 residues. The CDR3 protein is CASSPQRTPSGTQYF. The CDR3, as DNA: TGTGCCAGCAGCCCCCAGCGAACTCCCAGCGGGACCCAGTACTTC.

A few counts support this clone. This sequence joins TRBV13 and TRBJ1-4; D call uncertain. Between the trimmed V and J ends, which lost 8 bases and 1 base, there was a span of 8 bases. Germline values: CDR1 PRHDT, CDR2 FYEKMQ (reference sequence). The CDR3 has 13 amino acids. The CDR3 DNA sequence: TGTGCCAGCGGCAGGAAAACTAATGAAAAACTGTTTTTT. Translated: CASGRKTNEKLFF.

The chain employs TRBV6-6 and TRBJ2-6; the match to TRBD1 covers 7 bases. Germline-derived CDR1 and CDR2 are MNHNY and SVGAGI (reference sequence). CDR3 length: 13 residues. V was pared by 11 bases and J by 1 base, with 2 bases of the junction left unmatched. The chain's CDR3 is CAGTASGANVLTF. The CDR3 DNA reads TGTGCCGGGACAGCTTCTGGGGCCAACGTCCTGACTTTC.

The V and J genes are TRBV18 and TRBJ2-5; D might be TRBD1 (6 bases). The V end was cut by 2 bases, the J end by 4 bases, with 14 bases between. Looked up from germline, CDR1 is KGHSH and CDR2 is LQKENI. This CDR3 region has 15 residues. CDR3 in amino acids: CASSPDPRGTETQYF. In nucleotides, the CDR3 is TGTGCCAGCTCACCAGACCCTAGGGGGACAGAGACCCAGTACTTC.

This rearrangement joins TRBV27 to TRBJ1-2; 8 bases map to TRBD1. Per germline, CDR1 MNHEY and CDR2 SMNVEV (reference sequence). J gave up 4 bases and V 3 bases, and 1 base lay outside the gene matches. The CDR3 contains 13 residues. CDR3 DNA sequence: TGTGCCAGCAGTTTCGACAGGGGCTATGGCTACACCTTC. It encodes CASSFDRGYGYTF.

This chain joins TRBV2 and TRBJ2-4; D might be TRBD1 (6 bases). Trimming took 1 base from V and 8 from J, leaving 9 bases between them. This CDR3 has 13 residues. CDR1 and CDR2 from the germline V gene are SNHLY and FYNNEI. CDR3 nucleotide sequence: TGTGCCAGCAGTGAAGGGCCAGGGGACATTCAGTACTTC. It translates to CASSEGPGDIQYF.

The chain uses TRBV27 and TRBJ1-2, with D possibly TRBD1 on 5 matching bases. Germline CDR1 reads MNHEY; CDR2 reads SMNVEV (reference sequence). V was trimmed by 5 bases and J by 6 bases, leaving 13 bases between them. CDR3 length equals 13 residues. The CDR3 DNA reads TGTGCCAGCAGTCATCCGGGACTGCATGGCTACACCTTC. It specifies CASSHPGLHGYTF.

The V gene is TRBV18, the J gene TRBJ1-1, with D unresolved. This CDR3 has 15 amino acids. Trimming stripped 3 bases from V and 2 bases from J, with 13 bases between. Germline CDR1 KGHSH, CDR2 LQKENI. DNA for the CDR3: TGTGCCAGCTCACCTCGTATGGCGGAAAACACTGAAGCTTTCTTT. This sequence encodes CASSPRMAENTEAFF.

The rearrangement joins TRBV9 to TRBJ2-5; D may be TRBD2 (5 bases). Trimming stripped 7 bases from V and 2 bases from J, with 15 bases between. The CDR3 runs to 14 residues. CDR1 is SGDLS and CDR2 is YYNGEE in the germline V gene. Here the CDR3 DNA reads TGTGCCAGCGGCCCCTCACAGCGGCAAGAGACCCAGTACTTC. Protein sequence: CASGPSQRQETQYF.

CDR3 sequence (DNA): TGTGCCAGTTTGAAGACAGCTGGGCGCAATCAGCCCCAGCATTTT. Translation gives CASLKTAGRNQPQHF. The chain is built from TRBV27 and TRBJ1-5, with D perhaps matching TRBD1 (5 bases). CDR1 and CDR2 (germline): MNHEY, SMNVEV (reference sequence). V lost 9 bases, J lost 2 bases, and 17 bases lay in between. The CDR3 length is 15 residues.

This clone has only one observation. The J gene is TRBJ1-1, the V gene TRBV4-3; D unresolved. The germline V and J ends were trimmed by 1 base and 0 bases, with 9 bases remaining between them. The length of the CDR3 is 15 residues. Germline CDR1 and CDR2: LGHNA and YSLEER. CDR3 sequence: CASSQAKFMNTEAFF. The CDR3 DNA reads TGCGCCAGCAGCCAAGCAAAATTCATGAACACTGAAGCTTTCTTT.

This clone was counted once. The CDR3 region is CASSEDRTNSEKLFF. The DNA for the CDR3 is TGTGCCAGCAGTGAGGACAGAACTAATTCAGAAAAACTGTTTTTT. The chain employs TRBV2 and TRBJ1-4; D possibly corresponds to TRBD1 (6 bases). The germline V gene has CDR1 SNHLY and CDR2 FYNNEI. V was trimmed by 3 bases and J by 8 bases, leaving 16 bases between them. The CDR3 is made up of 15 amino acids.

CDR3 residues: CATNDIDNYGYTF. CDR3 coding DNA: TGTGCCACCAACGACATTGATAACTATGGCTACACCTTC. This chain connects TRBV10-3 to TRBJ1-2; no firm D call. Germline V gives CDR1 ENHRY, CDR2 SYGVKD. V dropped 10 bases and J dropped 1 base, with 13 bases sitting between them. This CDR3 is built from 13 residues.

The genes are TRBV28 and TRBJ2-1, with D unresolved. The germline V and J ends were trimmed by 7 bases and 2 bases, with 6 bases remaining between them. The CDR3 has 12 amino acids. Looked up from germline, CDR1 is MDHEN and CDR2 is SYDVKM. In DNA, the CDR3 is TGTGCCAGCACGCAGACCTACAATGAGCAGTTCTTC. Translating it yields CASTQTYNEQFF.

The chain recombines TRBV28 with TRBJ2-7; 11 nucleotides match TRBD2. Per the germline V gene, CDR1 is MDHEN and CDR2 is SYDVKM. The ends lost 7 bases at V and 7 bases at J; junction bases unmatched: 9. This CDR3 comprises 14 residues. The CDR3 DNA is TGTGCCAGCACCTCCGGGACTAGCGGTCTTGAGCAGTACTTC. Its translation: CASTSGTSGLEQYF.

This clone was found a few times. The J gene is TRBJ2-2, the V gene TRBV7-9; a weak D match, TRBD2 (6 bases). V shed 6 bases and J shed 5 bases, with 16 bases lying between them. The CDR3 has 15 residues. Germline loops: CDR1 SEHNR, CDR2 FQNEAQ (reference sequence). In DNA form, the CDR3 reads TGTGCCAGCAGTTTCCTCCGGCGGGGAACCGGGGAGCTGTTTTTT. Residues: CASSFLRRGTGELFF.

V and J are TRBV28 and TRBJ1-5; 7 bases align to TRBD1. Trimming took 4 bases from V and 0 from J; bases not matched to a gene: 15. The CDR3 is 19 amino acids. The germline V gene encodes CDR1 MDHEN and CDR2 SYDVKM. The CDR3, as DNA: TGTGCCAGCAGTTCGCTCAGAATCTACAGGGGAAATAGCAATCAGCCCCAGCATTTT. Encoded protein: CASSSLRIYRGNSNQPQHF.

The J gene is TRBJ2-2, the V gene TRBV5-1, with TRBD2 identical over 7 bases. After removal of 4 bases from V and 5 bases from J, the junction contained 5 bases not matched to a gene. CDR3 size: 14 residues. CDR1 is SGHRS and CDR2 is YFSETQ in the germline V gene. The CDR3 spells CASSPWEGTGELFF. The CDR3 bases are TGCGCCAGCAGCCCGTGGGAGGGAACCGGGGAGCTGTTTTTT. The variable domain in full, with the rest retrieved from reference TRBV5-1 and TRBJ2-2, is KAGVTQTPRYLIKTRGQQVTLSCSPISGHRSVSWYQQTPGQGLQFLFEYFSETQRNKGNFPGRFSGRQFSNSRSEMNVSTLELGDSALYLCASSPWEGTGELFFGEGSRLTVL.